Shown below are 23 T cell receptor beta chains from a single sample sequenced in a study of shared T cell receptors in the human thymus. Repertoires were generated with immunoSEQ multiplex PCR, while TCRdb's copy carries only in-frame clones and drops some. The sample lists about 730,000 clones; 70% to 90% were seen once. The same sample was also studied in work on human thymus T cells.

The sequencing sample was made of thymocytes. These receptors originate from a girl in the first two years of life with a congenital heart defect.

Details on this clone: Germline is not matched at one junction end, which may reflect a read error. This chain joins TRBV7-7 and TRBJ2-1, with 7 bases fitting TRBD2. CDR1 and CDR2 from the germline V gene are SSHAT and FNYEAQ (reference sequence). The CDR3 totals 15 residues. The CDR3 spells CASSDGGISYNEQFF. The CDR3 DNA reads TGTGCTAGCAGTGACGGGGGGATTTCCTACAATGAGCAGTTCTTC.

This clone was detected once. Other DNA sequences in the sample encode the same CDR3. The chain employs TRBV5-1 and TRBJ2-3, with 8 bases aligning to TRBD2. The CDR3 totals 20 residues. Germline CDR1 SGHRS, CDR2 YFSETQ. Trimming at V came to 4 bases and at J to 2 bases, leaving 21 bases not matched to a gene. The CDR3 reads CASSTKAPRGDFVATDTQYF. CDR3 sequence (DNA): TGCGCCAGCAGCACGAAGGCCCCGCGGGGGGACTTTGTTGCCACAGATACGCAGTATTTT.

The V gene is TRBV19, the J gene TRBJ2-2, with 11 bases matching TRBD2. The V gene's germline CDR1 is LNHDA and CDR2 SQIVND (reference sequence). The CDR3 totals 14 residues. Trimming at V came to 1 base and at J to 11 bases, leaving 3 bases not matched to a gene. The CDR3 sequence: CASSIVSGGAELFF. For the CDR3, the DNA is TGTGCCAGTAGTATAGTTAGCGGGGGGGCAGAGCTGTTTTTT.

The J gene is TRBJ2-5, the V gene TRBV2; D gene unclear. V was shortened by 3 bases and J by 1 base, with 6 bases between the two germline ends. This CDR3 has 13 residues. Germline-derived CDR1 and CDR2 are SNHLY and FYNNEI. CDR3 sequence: CASSETSQETQYF. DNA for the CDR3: TGTGCCAGCAGTGAGACATCCCAAGAGACCCAGTACTTC.

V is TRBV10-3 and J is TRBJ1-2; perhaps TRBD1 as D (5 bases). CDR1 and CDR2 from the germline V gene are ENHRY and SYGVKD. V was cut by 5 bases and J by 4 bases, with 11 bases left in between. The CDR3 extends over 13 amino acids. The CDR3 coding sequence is TGTGCCATCAGTAAGCAGGGTAGCTATGGCTACACCTTC. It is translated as CAISKQGSYGYTF.

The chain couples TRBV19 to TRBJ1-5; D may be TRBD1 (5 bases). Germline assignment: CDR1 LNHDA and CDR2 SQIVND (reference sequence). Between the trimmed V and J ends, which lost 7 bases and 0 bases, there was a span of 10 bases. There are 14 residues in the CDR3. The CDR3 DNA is TGTGCCAGTAACCCAGGGTATAGCAATCAGCCCCAGCATTTT. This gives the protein CASNPGYSNQPQHF.

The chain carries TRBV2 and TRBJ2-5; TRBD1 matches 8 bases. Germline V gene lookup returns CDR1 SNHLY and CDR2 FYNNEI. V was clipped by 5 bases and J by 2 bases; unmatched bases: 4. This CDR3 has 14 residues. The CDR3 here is CASSPDRAQETQYF. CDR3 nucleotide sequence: TGTGCCAGCAGTCCGGACAGGGCACAAGAGACCCAGTACTTC.

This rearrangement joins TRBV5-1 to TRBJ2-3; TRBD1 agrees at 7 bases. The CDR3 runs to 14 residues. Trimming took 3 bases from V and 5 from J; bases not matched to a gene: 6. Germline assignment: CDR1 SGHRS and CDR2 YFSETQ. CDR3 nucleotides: TGCGCCAGCAGCTCTCGACAGGGACGAGATACGCAGTATTTT. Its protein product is CASSSRQGRDTQYF. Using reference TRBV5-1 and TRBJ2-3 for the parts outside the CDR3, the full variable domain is KAGVTQTPRYLIKTRGQQVTLSCSPISGHRSVSWYQQTPGQGLQFLFEYFSETQRNKGNFPGRFSGRQFSNSRSEMNVSTLELGDSALYLCASSSRQGRDTQYFGPGTRLTVL.

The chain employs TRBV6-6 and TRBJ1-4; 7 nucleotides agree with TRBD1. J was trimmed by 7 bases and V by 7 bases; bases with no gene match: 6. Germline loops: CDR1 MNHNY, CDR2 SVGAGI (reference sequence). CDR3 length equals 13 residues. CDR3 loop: CASKNRGSEKLFF. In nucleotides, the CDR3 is TGTGCCAGCAAGAACAGGGGCAGTGAAAAACTGTTTTTT.

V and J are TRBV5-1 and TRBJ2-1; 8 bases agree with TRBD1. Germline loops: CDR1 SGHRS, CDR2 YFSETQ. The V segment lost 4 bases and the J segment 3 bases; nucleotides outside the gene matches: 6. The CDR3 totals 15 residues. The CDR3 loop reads CASSPGGQGYNEQFF. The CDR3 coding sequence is TGCGCCAGCAGCCCCGGCGGACAGGGCTACAATGAGCAGTTCTTC.

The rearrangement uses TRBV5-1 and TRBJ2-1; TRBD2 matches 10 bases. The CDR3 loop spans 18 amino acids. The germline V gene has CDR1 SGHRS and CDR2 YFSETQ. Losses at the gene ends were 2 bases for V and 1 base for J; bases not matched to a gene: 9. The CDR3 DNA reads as TGCGCCAGCAGCTTTCAAGCGGGGGGGCTGGGTTCCTACAATGAGCAGTTCTTC. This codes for CASSFQAGGLGSYNEQFF.

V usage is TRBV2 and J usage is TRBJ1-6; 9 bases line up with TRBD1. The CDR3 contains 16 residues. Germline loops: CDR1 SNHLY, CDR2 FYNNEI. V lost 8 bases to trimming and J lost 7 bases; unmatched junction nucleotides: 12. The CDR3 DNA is TGTGCCAGCTCGAGGACAGGGGTCTTGAAAAATTCACCCCTCCACTTT. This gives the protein CASSRTGVLKNSPLHF.

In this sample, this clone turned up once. CDR3 nucleotides: TGTGCCAGCAGCCGACCCCGGGGAGGGGAAGCTGAAGCTTTCTTT. Encoded protein: CASSRPRGGEAEAFF. The chain links TRBV7-8 to TRBJ1-1; weak D call: TRBD1 (5 bases). The CDR3 sequence is 15 residues long. Germline assignment: CDR1 SGHVS and CDR2 FQNEAQ. The V end was cut by 5 bases, the J end by 6 bases, with 19 bases between.

In DNA, the CDR3 is TGTGCCAGCAGCCAAGAGACACCTTCCGGGACAGGGAATCAGCCCCAGCATTTT. It is translated as CASSQETPSGTGNQPQHF. The chain uses TRBV4-2 and TRBJ1-5, with 9 bases aligning to TRBD1. Germline V lookup: CDR1 LGHNA, CDR2 YNFKEQ. V shed 0 bases and J 4 bases; nucleotides not matched to a gene: 10. The CDR3 is 18 amino acids.

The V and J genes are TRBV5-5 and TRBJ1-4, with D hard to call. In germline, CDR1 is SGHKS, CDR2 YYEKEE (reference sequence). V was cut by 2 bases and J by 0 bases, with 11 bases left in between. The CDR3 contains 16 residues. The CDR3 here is CASSFGLSATNEKLFF. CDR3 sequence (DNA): TGTGCCAGCAGCTTCGGACTGAGTGCAACTAATGAAAAACTGTTTTTT.

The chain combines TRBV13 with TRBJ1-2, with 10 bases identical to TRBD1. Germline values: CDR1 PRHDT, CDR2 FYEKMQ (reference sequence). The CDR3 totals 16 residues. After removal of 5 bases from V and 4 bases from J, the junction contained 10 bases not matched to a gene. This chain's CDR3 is CASSHDRGRWGYGYTF. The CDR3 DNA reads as TGTGCCAGCAGCCACGACAGGGGGCGCTGGGGCTATGGCTACACCTTC. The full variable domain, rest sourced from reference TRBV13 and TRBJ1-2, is AAGVIQSPRHLIKEKRETATLKCYPIPRHDTVYWYQQGPGQDPQFLISFYEKMQSDKGSIPDRFSAQQFSDYHSELNMSSLELGDSALYFCASSHDRGRWGYGYTFGSGTRLTVV.

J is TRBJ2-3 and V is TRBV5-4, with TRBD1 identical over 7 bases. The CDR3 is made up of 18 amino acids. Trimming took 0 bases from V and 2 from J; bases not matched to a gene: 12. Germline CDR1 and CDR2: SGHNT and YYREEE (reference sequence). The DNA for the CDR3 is TGTGCCAGCAGCTTGGAGGTGGGCGTACAGGGGTCCACAGATACGCAGTATTTT. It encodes CASSLEVGVQGSTDTQYF.

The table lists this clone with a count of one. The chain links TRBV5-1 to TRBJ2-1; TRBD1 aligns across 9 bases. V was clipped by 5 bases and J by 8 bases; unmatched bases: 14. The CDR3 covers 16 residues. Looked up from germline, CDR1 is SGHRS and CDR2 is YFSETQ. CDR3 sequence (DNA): TGCGCCAGCAGGCCGCTTCGGGACAGGGTAGGATATGAGCAGTTCTTC. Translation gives CASRPLRDRVGYEQFF.

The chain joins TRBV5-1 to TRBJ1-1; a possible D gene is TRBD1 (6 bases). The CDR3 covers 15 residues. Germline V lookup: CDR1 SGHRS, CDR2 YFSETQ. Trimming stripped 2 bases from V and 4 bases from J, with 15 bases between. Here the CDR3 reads CASSLEQGSGTEAFF. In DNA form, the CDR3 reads TGCGCCAGCAGCTTAGAACAGGGTAGTGGCACTGAAGCTTTCTTT.

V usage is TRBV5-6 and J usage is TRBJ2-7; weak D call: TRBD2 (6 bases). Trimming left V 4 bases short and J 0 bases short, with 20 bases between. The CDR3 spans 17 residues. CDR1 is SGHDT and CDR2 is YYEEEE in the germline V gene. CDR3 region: CASSRTVLAEDSYEQYF. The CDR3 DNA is TGTGCCAGCAGCCGAACCGTACTAGCCGAGGACTCCTACGAGCAGTACTTC.

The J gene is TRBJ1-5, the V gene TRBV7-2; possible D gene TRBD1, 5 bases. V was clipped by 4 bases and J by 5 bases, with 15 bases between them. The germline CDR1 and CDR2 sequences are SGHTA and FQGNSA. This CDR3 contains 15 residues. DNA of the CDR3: TGTGCCAGCAGCTCCAATCTAGGGGAAGATCAGCCCCAGCATTTT. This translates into CASSSNLGEDQPQHF.

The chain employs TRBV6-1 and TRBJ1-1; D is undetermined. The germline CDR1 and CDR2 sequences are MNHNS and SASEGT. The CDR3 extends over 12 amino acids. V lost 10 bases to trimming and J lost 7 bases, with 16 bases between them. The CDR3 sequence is CANRPGSGEAFF. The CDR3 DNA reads TGTGCCAACCGACCGGGGTCGGGTGAAGCTTTCTTT.

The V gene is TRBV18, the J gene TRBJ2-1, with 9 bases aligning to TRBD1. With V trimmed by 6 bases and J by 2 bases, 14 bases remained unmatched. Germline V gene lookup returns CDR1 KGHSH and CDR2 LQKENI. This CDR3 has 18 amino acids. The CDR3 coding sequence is TGTGCCAGCTCGCCTACGGGACAGGGAAACGGGGCCTACAATGAGCAGTTCTTC. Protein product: CASSPTGQGNGAYNEQFF.